This paragraph covers one TCR beta chain sequence. What it recognizes is unknown. Here the CDR3 omits its conserved ending phenylalanine or tryptophan, so a read error is the likely source. The method was immunoSEQ multiplex PCR; TCRdb's version includes in-frame clones alone and lacks a portion of them. The data show roughly 93,000 clones, more than 80% seen once. This entry belongs to a study of OX40 agonist ivuxolimab in advanced cancers. Turning to the study itself: The diagnoses of dose-escalation patients were hepatocellular carcinoma, melanoma, renal cell or head and neck cancer. Study results and limitations: Which antigen the expanded peripheral T cells recognized is unknown. A proportion of nonresponders additionally exhibited low normalized T-cell clonal expansion.

CDR1 ENHRY and CDR2 SYGVKD come from the germline V gene. This CDR3 contains 13 residues. Trimming removed 2 bases from V and 6 bases from J, with 7 bases in between. Any history of autoimmune disease or systemic immunosuppression disqualified patients. The clonotype comes from an adult with an advanced solid tumor such as melanoma, head and neck, liver or kidney cancer. This specimen was CD4+ or CD8+ T cells sorted from blood, taken in a trial of the OX40 agonist ivuxolimab. The chain is built from TRBV10-3 and TRBJ2-2; D uncertain. CDR3 sequence (DNA): TGTGCCATCAGTGAGAGGCCGGCCGGGGAGCTGTTTCTT. It specifies CAISERPAGELFL.